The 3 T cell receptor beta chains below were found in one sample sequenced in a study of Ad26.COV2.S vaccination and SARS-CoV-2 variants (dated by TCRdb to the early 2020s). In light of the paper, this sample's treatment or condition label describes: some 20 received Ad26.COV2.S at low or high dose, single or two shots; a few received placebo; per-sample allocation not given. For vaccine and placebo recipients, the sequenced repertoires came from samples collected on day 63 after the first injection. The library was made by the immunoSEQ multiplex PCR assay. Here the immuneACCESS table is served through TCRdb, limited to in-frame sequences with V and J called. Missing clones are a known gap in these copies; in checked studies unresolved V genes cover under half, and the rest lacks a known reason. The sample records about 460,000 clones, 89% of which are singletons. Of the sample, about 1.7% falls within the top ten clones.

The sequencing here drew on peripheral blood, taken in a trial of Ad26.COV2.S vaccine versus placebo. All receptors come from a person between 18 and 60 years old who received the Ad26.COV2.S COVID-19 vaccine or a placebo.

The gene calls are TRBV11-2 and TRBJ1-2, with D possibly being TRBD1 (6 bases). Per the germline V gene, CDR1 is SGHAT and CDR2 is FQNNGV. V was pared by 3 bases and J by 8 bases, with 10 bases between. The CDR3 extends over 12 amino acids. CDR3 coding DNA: TGTGCCAGCAGCTTCGGACAGACGGGCTACACCTTC. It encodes CASSFGQTGYTF.

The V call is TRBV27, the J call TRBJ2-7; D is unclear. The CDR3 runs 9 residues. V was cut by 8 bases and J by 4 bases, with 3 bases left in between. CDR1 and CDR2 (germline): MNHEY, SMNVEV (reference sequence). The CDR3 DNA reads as TGTGCCAGCGGGTACGAGCAGTACTTC. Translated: CASGYEQYF.

CDR3 bases: TGTGCCAGTAGTATAGCCTGGACCGCGCCTACGGCACCCCTCCACTTT. This translates into CASSIAWTAPTAPLHF. The chain joins TRBV19 to TRBJ1-6; D is ambiguous. Trimming removed 1 base from V and 11 bases from J, with 18 bases in between. There are 16 residues in the CDR3. Per germline, CDR1 LNHDA and CDR2 SQIVND (reference sequence).